One sample yielded the 22 T cell receptor beta chains listed below, sequenced in a study of blood T cell repertoires in COVID-19. Produced via immunoSEQ multiplex PCR; TCRdb's table is partial and in-frame only. The sample includes approximately 530,000 clones, less than 90% of them seen just once. Material: peripheral blood. The receptors were sampled from a woman in her forties or fifties with COVID-19, enrolled during active disease.

The rearrangement uses TRBV6-5 and TRBJ2-2, with 10 bases fitting TRBD1. This CDR3 has 15 amino acids. The germline V gene has CDR1 MNHEY and CDR2 SVGAGI. The junction had 6 bases not matched to a gene; V was cut back by 6 bases and J by 5 bases. The CDR3 spells CASRARDRGTGELFF. The CDR3 DNA sequence: TGTGCCAGCAGGGCCCGGGACAGGGGAACCGGGGAGCTGTTTTTT.

The chain carries TRBV6-1 and TRBJ1-1; a possible D gene is TRBD1 (5 bases). CDR3 size: 14 residues. Deletions cut 3 bases from V and 4 bases from J, with 12 bases between. The germline V gene has CDR1 MNHNS and CDR2 SASEGT. The CDR3 region is CASSEGLGFTEAFF. CDR3 DNA sequence: TGTGCCAGCAGTGAGGGGCTGGGGTTCACTGAAGCTTTCTTT.

CDR3 loop: CAWSPGDRGSTDTQYF. CDR3 nucleotides: TGTGCCTGGAGTCCAGGGGACAGGGGTTCCACAGATACGCAGTATTTT. This chain joins TRBV30 and TRBJ2-3; TRBD1 matches 10 bases. The V and J ends lost 2 bases and 2 bases, in that order; junction bases with no gene match: 7. Germline V CDR1 and CDR2: GTSNPN, SVGIG (reference sequence). The CDR3 sequence is 16 residues long.

The CDR3 sequence is CASSFRQQPFTGEAFF. The CDR3 DNA follows: TGTGCCAGCAGCTTTAGACAGCAGCCCTTTACCGGGGAAGCTTTCTTT. The chain links TRBV7-9 to TRBJ1-1; TRBD1 is a possible D gene (5 bases). Germline V gives CDR1 SEHNR, CDR2 FQNEAQ (reference sequence). This CDR3 has 16 amino acids. The V end lost 3 bases, the J end lost 8 bases, and 22 bases lay between the germline ends.

The V gene is TRBV28, the J gene TRBJ1-5, with D tentatively TRBD1 (6 bases). Between the trimmed V and J ends, which lost 3 bases and 5 bases, there was a span of 14 bases. CDR1 and CDR2 from the germline V gene are MDHEN and SYDVKM. The CDR3 contains 15 residues. The CDR3 DNA follows: TGTGCCAGCAGTTTGGCCGGGAGGGGGGATCAGCCCCAGCATTTT. Translation: CASSLAGRGDQPQHF.

J is TRBJ1-1 and V is TRBV5-1; D uncertain. The CDR3 extends over 13 amino acids. V gave up 3 bases and J gave up 2 bases, with 8 bases separating them. Per germline, CDR1 SGHRS and CDR2 YFSETQ. The CDR3 loop is CASSSQVNTEAFF. The CDR3 coding sequence is TGCGCCAGCAGCTCCCAGGTCAACACTGAAGCTTTCTTT.

The chain recombines TRBV7-9 with TRBJ1-4; 7 positions agree with TRBD1. V was clipped by 5 bases and J by 3 bases; unmatched bases: 3. The CDR3 contains 14 residues. Germline assignment: CDR1 SEHNR and CDR2 FQNEAQ (reference sequence). CDR3 sequence reads: CASSPGTANEKLFF. The CDR3 coding sequence is TGTGCCAGCAGCCCCGGGACAGCTAATGAAAAACTGTTTTTT.

The chain recombines TRBV9 with TRBJ2-2; D is ambiguous. CDR1 is SGDLS and CDR2 is YYNGEE in the germline V gene. The CDR3 sequence is 16 residues long. V lost 0 bases and J lost 0, with 9 bases in between. CDR3 DNA sequence: TGTGCCAGCAGCGTAGGACCCAGGTCGAACACCGGGGAGCTGTTTTTT. Protein product: CASSVGPRSNTGELFF.

This chain connects TRBV9 to TRBJ2-7; 9 nucleotides match TRBD1. J gave up 3 bases and V 2 bases, and 6 bases lay outside the gene matches. The CDR3 contains 15 residues. Per germline, CDR1 SGDLS and CDR2 YYNGEE. CDR3 nucleotides: TGTGCCAGCAGCGTTAACGGACAGGGGTACTACGAGCAGTACTTC. Protein product: CASSVNGQGYYEQYF.

V usage is TRBV14 and J usage is TRBJ2-7; 7 bases are shared with TRBD1. The ends lost 0 bases at V and 3 bases at J; junction bases unmatched: 2. Per germline, CDR1 SGHDN and CDR2 FVKESK. This CDR3 has 14 amino acids. In DNA, the CDR3 is TGTGCCAGCAGCCAAGAGGGACAGTTCTACGAGCAGTACTTC. Protein sequence: CASSQEGQFYEQYF.

This chain uses TRBV6-4 with TRBJ1-2; D remains unclear. CDR1 is MRHNA, CDR2 SNTAGT, per germline. The V gene lost 0 bases and the J gene lost 5 bases, with 4 bases spanning the gap. This CDR3 region has 12 residues. CDR3 region: CASSDSIYGYTF. The CDR3 DNA reads TGTGCCAGCAGTGACTCTATTTATGGCTACACCTTC.

This chain uses TRBV13 with TRBJ2-2; D is perhaps TRBD2 (5 bases). From germline, CDR1 is PRHDT and CDR2 FYEKMQ (reference sequence). The V end lost 3 bases, the J end lost 3 bases, and 11 bases lay between the germline ends. The CDR3 is 15 amino acids. The CDR3 sequence: CASSFERLYTGELFF. Here the CDR3 DNA reads TGTGCCAGCAGCTTCGAGCGGCTTTACACCGGGGAGCTGTTTTTT.

The chain couples TRBV13 to TRBJ2-7; 7 nucleotides align to TRBD1. V was pared by 2 bases and J by 0 bases, with 4 bases of the junction left unmatched. CDR1 PRHDT and CDR2 FYEKMQ come from the germline V gene (reference sequence). The CDR3 spans 15 residues. CDR3 region: CASSLTGQSSYEQYF. In DNA, the CDR3 is TGTGCCAGCAGCTTAACGGGACAGAGCTCCTACGAGCAGTACTTC.

As concerns this clone: The sample carries other DNA sequences with the same CDR3. The chain has TRBV3-1 (or the pseudogene TRBV3-2) and TRBJ2-3; D uncertain. V gave up 0 bases and J gave up 6 bases, with 10 bases separating them. This CDR3 is built from 14 residues. Germline V gene data show CDR1 as LGHDT and CDR2 as YNNKEL (reference sequence). CDR3 loop: CASSQEIGGDTQYF. The CDR3 nucleotides are TGTGCCAGCAGCCAAGAGATTGGCGGTGATACGCAGTATTTT.

The V and J genes are TRBV15 and TRBJ2-3, with 15 bases lining up with TRBD2. The CDR3 length is 21 residues. Germline CDR1 and CDR2: LNHNV and YYDKDF (reference sequence). The junction had 18 bases not matched to a gene; V was cut back by 3 bases and J by 5 bases. The CDR3 reads CATSSISIGTSGGTPKDTQYF. Written as DNA, the CDR3 is TGTGCCACCAGCAGCATATCAATCGGGACTAGCGGGGGGACCCCAAAAGATACGCAGTATTTT. Complete variable domain (other parts from reference TRBV15 and TRBJ2-3): DAMVIQNPRYQVTQFGKPVTLSCSQTLNHNVMYWYQQKSSQAPKLLFHYYDKDFNNEADTPDNFQSRRPNTSFCFLDIRSPGLGDTAMYLCATSSISIGTSGGTPKDTQYFGPGTRLTVL.

J is TRBJ2-4 and V is TRBV30; 7 nucleotides line up with TRBD1. The CDR3 has 17 amino acids. V was pared by 3 bases and J by 1 base, with 12 bases of the junction left unmatched. Germline CDR1 is GTSNPN and CDR2 is SVGIG (reference sequence). The CDR3 region has the DNA TGTGCCTGGAGCACCGGGAACAGGGGTTCGGCCAAAAACATTCAGTACTTC. Translating gives CAWSTGNRGSAKNIQYF.

The CDR3 sequence: CAWSRLAGSTDTQYF. CDR3 bases: TGTGCCTGGAGTCGCCTAGCGGGATCCACAGATACGCAGTATTTT. The chain has TRBV30 and TRBJ2-3; 9 nucleotides line up with TRBD2. The germline V gene has CDR1 GTSNPN and CDR2 SVGIG (reference sequence). CDR3 length: 15 residues. V lost 2 bases to trimming and J lost 2 bases; unmatched junction nucleotides: 5.

This chain links TRBV3-1 (or the pseudogene TRBV3-2) with TRBJ2-7; tentative D call: TRBD1 (5 bases). The CDR3 contains 13 residues. Per the germline V gene, CDR1 is LGHDT and CDR2 is YNNKEL (reference sequence). V was pared by 4 bases and J by 6 bases, with 13 bases between. In DNA form, the CDR3 reads TGTGCCAGCAGCCCACTACAGGATAGCGAGCAGTACTTC. Amino acid sequence: CASSPLQDSEQYF.

For the CDR3, the DNA is TGTGCCAGCAGCCCACCGTCGGGGGGGGGTTCCACCGGGGAGCTGTTTTTT. Amino acids: CASSPPSGGGSTGELFF. The gene calls are TRBV3-1 (or the pseudogene TRBV3-2) and TRBJ2-2; 8 nucleotides match TRBD2. Germline lookup yields CDR1 LGHDT and CDR2 YNNKEL (reference sequence). The CDR3 has 17 amino acids. V lost 4 bases, J lost 4 bases, and 11 bases stayed unmatched.

A note on this clone: Additional DNA sequences in this sample encode the identical CDR3. This rearrangement joins TRBV11-1 to TRBJ1-1; the D is unclear. Per germline, CDR1 SGHAT and CDR2 FQDESV (reference sequence). V was cut by 4 bases and J by 5 bases, with 11 bases left in between. The CDR3 totals 13 residues. CDR3 in amino acids: CASSSGLGTEAFF. The CDR3 DNA reads TGTGCCAGCAGCTCCGGTCTCGGGACTGAAGCTTTCTTT. Drawing the rest from reference TRBV11-1 and TRBJ1-1, the complete variable domain is EAEVAQSPRYKITEKSQAVAFWCDPISGHATLYWYRQILGQGPELLVQFQDESVVDDSQLPKDRFSAERLKGVDSTLKIQPAELGDSAMYLCASSSGLGTEAFFGQGTRLTVV.

V usage is TRBV11-2 and J usage is TRBJ2-6; 7 nucleotides align to TRBD1. Germline loops: CDR1 SGHAT, CDR2 FQNNGV. V shed 3 bases and J 0 bases; nucleotides not matched to a gene: 8. The CDR3 spans 18 residues. The CDR3 is CASSFDRATPSGANVLTF. The CDR3 bases are TGTGCCAGCAGCTTTGACAGGGCTACACCCTCTGGGGCCAACGTCCTGACTTTC. Full variable domain (rest looked up from reference TRBV11-2 and TRBJ2-6): EAGVAQSPRYKIIEKRQSVAFWCNPISGHATLYWYQQILGQGPKLLIQFQNNGVVDDSQLPKDRFSAERLKGVDSTLKIQPAKLEDSAVYLCASSFDRATPSGANVLTFGAGSRLTVL.

The rearrangement links TRBV24-1 to TRBJ1-1; a weak D match, TRBD1 (6 bases). Between the trimmed V and J ends, which lost 1 base and 11 bases, there was a span of 10 bases. CDR1 KGHDR and CDR2 SFDVKD come from the germline V gene. This CDR3 is built from 12 residues. CDR3 sequence reads: CATSDLQGGAFF. CDR3 bases: TGTGCCACCAGTGATTTACAGGGTGGCGCTTTCTTT.